This TCR beta chain was identified in a study of long-term antiretroviral therapy in people with HIV. Overall study results and limits: The range of CDR3 lengths in HIV repertoires proved narrower than that found in controls.

Concerning this clone: As yet, its antigen is unknown.

The CDR3 is made up of 14 amino acids. Germline assignment: CDR1 SGHTA and CDR2 FQGTGA. V was clipped by 5 bases and J by 1 base, with 11 bases between them. The immunoSEQ assay was v3.0, run at survey level. Using immunoSEQ multiplex PCR, the repertoire was profiled, and TCRdb retains in-frame clones only, with some absent. The data contain more than 35,000 clones, approximately 85% of them singletons. This clonotype was sampled from a man aged 18-30 years with HIV. The material was unsorted PBMCs, obtained 2.2 years after starting antiretroviral therapy. The chain links TRBV7-3 to TRBJ1-1, with unresolved D. In DNA form, the CDR3 reads TGTGCCAGCAGCCCGAGCCCGGGGAACACTGAAGCTTTCTTT. Its translation is CASSPSPGNTEAFF.